The source of this TCR beta chain is a study of shared clonotypes between healthy human individuals. As defined, naive CD8 cells were CD45RO-negative and positively selected for CCR7, with terminally differentiated effector memory CD45RA+ cells excluded. Several immunoSEQ plates received, in even portions, the genomic DNA of each subset. Clones were read by immunoSEQ multiplex PCR, and TCRdb kept only the in-frame ones, dropping some. Among approximately 600,000 clones listed, approximately 95% were seen once. Trimming took 1 base from V and 3 from J, leaving 7 bases between them. Germline V gives CDR1 MNHEY, CDR2 SMNVEV (reference sequence). The length of the CDR3 is 14 residues.

Sequencing input: naive CD8+ T cells sorted from blood. V and J are TRBV27 and TRBJ1-5; D not certain. The TCR originated in a woman aged 25 to 45 in good health. DNA of the CDR3: TGTGCCAGCAGTTTATTGGGGTACAATCAGCCCCAGCATTTT. Protein product: CASSLLGYNQPQHF.